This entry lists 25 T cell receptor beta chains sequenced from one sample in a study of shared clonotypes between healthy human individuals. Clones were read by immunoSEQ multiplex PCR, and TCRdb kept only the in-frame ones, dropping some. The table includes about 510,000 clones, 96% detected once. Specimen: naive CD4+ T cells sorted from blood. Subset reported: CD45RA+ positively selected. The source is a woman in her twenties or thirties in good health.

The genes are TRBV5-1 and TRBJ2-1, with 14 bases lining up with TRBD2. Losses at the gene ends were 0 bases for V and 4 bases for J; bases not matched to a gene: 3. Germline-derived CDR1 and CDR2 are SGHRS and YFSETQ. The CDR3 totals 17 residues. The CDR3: CASSLAGTSGGYNEQFF. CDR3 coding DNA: TGCGCCAGCAGCTTGGCTGGGACTAGCGGGGGATACAATGAGCAGTTCTTC.

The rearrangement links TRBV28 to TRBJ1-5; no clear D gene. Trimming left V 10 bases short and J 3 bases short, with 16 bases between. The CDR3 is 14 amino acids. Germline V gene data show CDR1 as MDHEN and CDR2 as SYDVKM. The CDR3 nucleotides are TGTGCCACCCGGTCGGCGATACTCAATCAGCCCCAGCATTTT. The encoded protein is CATRSAILNQPQHF.

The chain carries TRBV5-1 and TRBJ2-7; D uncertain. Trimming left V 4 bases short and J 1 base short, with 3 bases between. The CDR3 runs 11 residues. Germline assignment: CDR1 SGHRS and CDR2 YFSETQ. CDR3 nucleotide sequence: TGCGCCAGCAGCCATTCCTACGAGCAGTACTTC. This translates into CASSHSYEQYF.

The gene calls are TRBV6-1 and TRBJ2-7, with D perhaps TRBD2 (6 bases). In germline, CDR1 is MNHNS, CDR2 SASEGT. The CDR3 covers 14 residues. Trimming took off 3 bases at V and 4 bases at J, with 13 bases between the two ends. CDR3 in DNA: TGTGCCAGCAGTGAGGGACTTGGAGGATACGAGCAGTACTTC. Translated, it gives CASSEGLGGYEQYF.

In DNA form, the CDR3 reads TGTGCCAGCAGCACGACTAGCGGTAACCAAGAGACCCAGTACTTC. Protein sequence: CASSTTSGNQETQYF. The rearrangement joins TRBV28 to TRBJ2-5; TRBD2 aligns across 9 bases. Germline CDR1 and CDR2: MDHEN and SYDVKM. With 6 bases clipped from V and 0 bases from J, the junction kept 5 bases outside the gene matches. The CDR3 is 15 amino acids.

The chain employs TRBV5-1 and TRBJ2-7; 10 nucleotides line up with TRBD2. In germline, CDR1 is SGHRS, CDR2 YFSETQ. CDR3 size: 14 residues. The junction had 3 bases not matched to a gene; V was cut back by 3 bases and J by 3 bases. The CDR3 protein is CASSSSGGFYEQYF. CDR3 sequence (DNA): TGCGCCAGCAGCTCTAGCGGGGGCTTCTACGAGCAGTACTTC. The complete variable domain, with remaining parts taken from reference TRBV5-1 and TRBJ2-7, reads KAGVTQTPRYLIKTRGQQVTLSCSPISGHRSVSWYQQTPGQGLQFLFEYFSETQRNKGNFPGRFSGRQFSNSRSEMNVSTLELGDSALYLCASSSSGGFYEQYFGPGTRLTVT.

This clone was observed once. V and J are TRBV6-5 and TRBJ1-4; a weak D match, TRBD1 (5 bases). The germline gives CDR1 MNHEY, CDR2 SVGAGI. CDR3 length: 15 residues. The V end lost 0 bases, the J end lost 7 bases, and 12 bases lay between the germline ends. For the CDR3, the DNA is TGTGCCAGCAGTTACTCGAGGCAGGGTAGTGAAAAACTGTTTTTT. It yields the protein CASSYSRQGSEKLFF.

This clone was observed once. In DNA form, the CDR3 reads TGTGCCAGCAGCCTCACCCCGCCGAACTATGGCTACACCTTC. The encoded protein is CASSLTPPNYGYTF. The genes are TRBV28 and TRBJ1-2, with D uncertain. Per germline, CDR1 MDHEN and CDR2 SYDVKM. The CDR3 is 14 residues long. Trimming shortened V by 6 bases and J by 2 bases, and 13 bases separated the two germline ends.

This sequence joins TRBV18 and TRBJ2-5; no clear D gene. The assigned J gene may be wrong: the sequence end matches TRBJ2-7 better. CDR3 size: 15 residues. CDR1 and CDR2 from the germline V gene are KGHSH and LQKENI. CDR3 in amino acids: CASSPIAQRSYEQYF. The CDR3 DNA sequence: TGTGCCAGCTCACCAATAGCTCAGCGCTCCTACGAGCAGTACTTC.

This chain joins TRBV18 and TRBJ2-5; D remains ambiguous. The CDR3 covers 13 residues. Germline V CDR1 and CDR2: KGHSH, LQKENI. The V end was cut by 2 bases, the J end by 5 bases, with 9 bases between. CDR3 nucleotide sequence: TGTGCCAGCTCACCAGGCCTGGGGGAGACCCAGTACTTC. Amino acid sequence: CASSPGLGETQYF.

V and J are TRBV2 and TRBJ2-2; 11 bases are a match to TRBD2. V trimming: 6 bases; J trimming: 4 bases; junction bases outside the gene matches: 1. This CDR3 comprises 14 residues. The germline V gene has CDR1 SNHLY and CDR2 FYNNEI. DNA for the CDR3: TGTGCCAGCAGACTAGCGGGAGCCACCGGGGAGCTGTTTTTT. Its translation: CASRLAGATGELFF.

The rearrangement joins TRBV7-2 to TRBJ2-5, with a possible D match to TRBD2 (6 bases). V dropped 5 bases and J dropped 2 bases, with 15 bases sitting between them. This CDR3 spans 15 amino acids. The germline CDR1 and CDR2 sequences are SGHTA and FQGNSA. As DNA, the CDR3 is TGTGCCAGCAGCACTCACGGGACTGGACAAGAGACCCAGTACTTC. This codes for CASSTHGTGQETQYF.

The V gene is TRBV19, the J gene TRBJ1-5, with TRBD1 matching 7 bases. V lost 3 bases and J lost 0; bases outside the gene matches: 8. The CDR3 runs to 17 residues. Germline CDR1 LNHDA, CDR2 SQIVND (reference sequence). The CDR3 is CASSIRDSYYSNQPQHF. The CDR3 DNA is TGTGCCAGTAGTATTCGGGACAGCTATTATAGCAATCAGCCCCAGCATTTT.

CDR3 region: CASSHGTSGTYEQYF. Here the CDR3 DNA reads TGCGCCAGCAGCCATGGGACTAGCGGAACCTACGAGCAGTACTTC. The V call is TRBV5-1, the J call TRBJ2-7; 11 bases are a match to TRBD2. Germline CDR1 SGHRS, CDR2 YFSETQ. Trimming removed 4 bases from V and 2 bases from J; junction bases left unmatched: 5. The CDR3 has 15 residues.

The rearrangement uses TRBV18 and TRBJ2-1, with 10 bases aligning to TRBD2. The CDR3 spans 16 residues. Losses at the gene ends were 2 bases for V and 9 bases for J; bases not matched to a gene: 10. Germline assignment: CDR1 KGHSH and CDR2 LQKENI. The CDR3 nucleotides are TGTGCCAGCTCACCAGGACTAGCGGAAGTAGGGGGTGAGCAGTTCTTC. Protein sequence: CASSPGLAEVGGEQFF.

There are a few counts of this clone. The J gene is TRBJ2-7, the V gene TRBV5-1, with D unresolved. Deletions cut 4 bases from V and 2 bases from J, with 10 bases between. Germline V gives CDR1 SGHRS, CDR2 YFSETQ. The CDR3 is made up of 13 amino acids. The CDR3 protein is CASSTDGPYEQYF. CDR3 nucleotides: TGCGCCAGCAGCACTGACGGCCCCTACGAGCAGTACTTC.

CDR3 in DNA: TGTGCCAGCAGTCCCTCGACAGGGGACTACGAGCAGTACTTC. Translating it yields CASSPSTGDYEQYF. This chain uses TRBV11-2 with TRBJ2-7; 8 positions agree with TRBD1. CDR3 size: 14 residues. Per the germline V gene, CDR1 is SGHAT and CDR2 is FQNNGV. J lost 3 bases, V lost 6 bases, and 7 bases had no gene match.

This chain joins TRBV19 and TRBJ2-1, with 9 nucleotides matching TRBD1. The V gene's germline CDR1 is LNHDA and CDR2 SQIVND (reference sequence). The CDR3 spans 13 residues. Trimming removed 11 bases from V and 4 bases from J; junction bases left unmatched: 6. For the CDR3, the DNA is TGTGCCTCCGGGGGACAGGGATACAATGAGCAGTTCTTC. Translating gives CASGGQGYNEQFF.

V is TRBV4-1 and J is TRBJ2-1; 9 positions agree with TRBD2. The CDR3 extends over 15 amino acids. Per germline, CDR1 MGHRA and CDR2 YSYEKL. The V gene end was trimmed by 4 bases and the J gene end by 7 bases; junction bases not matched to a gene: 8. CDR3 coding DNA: TGCGCCAGCAGCCCGACTAGCGGCAGCCTGAATGAGCAGTTCTTC. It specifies CASSPTSGSLNEQFF.

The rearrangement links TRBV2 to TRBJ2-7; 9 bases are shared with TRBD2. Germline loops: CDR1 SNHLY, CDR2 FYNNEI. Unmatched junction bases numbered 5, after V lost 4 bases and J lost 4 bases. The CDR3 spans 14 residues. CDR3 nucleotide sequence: TGTGCCAGCAGTGTCCTAGCGGGACTTTACGAGCAGTACTTC. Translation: CASSVLAGLYEQYF.

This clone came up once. CDR3 protein: CASSLISNTEAFF. CDR3 nucleotide sequence: TGTGCCAGCAGCTTAATCAGCAACACTGAAGCTTTCTTT. The rearrangement links TRBV7-9 to TRBJ1-1; no clear D gene. V lost 2 bases, J lost 2 bases, and 6 bases lay in between. The V gene's germline CDR1 is SEHNR and CDR2 FQNEAQ (reference sequence). This CDR3 has 13 amino acids.

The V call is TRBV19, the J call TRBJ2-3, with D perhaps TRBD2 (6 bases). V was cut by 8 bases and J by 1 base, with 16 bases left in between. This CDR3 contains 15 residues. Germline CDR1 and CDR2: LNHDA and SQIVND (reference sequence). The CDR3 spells CASGPGSPGTDTQYF. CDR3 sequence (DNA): TGTGCCAGTGGTCCCGGGAGCCCGGGCACAGATACGCAGTATTTT. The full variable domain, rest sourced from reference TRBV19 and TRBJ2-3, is DGGITQSPKYLFRKEGQNVTLSCEQNLNHDAMYWYRQDPGQGLRLIYYSQIVNDFQKGDIAEGYSVSREKKESFPLTVTSAQKNPTAFYLCASGPGSPGTDTQYFGPGTRLTVL.

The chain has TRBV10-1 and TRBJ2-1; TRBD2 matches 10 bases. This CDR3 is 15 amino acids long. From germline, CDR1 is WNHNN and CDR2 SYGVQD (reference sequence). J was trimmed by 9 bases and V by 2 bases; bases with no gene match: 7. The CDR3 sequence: CASSESLAGASEQFF. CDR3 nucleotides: TGCGCCAGCAGTGAGAGCCTAGCGGGAGCTAGTGAGCAGTTCTTC.

In DNA form, the CDR3 reads TGCGCCAGCAGCTTGGTATTGGGACCGAGCTCCTACGAGCAGTACTTC. It yields the protein CASSLVLGPSSYEQYF. The chain links TRBV5-1 to TRBJ2-7; TRBD1 or TRBD2 may be the D gene (5 bases each). Germline assignment: CDR1 SGHRS and CDR2 YFSETQ. V was clipped by 0 bases and J by 0 bases, with 13 bases between them. The CDR3 contains 16 residues.

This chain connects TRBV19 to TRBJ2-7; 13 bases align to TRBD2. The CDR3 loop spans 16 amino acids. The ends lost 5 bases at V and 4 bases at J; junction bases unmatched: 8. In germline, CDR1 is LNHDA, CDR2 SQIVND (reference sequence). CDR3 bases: TGTGCCAGTAGTTTGCGGACTAGCGGGAGTACATACGAGCAGTACTTC. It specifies CASSLRTSGSTYEQYF. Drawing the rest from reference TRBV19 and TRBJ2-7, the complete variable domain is DGGITQSPKYLFRKEGQNVTLSCEQNLNHDAMYWYRQDPGQGLRLIYYSQIVNDFQKGDIAEGYSVSREKKESFPLTVTSAQKNPTAFYLCASSLRTSGSTYEQYFGPGTRLTVT.